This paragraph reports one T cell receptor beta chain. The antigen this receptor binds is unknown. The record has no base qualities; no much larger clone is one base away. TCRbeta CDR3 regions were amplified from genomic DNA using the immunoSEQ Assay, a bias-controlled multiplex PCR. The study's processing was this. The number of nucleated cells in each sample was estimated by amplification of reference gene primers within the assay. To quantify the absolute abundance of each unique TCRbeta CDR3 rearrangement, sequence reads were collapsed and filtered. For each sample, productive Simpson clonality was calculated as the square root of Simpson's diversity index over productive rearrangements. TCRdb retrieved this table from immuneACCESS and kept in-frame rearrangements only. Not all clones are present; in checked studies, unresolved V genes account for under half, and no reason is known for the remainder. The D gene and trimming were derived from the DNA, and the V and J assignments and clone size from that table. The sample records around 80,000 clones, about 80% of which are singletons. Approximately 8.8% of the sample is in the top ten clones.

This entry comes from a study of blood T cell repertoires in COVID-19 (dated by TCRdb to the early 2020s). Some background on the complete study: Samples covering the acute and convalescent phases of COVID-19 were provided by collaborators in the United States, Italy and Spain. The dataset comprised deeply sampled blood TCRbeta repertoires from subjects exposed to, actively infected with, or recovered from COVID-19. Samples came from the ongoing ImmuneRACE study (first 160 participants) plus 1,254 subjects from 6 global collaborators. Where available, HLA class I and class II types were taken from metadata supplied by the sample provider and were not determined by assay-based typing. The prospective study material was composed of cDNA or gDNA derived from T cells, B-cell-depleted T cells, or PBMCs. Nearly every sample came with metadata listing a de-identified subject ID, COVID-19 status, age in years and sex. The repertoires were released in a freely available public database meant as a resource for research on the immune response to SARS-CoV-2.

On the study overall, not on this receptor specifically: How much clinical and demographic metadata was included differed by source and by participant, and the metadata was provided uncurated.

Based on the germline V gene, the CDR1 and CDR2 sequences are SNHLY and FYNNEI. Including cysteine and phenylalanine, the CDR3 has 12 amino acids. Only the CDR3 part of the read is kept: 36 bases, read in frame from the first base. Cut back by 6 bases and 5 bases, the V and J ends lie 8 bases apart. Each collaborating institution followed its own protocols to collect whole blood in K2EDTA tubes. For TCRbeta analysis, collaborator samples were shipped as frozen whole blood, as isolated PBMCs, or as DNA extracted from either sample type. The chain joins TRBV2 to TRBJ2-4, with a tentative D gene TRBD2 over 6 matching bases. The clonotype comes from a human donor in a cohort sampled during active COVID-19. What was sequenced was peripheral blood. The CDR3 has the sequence CASRLAENIQYF. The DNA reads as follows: TGTGCCAGCAGATTAGCGGAAAACATTCAGTACTTC.